A single T cell receptor (beta chain) is shown here with its context. The sample is drawn from a study of blood T cell repertoires in COVID-19. About the research overall: From the United States, Italy and Spain came samples of acute and convalescent COVID-19. In each case, the material was cDNA or gDNA derived from T cells, B-cell-depleted T cells, or PBMCs.

This CDR3 has 15 amino acids. The V gene lost 3 bases and the J gene lost 2 bases, with 11 bases spanning the gap. In germline, CDR1 is MDHEN, CDR2 SYDVKM. In the original workflow: Researchers report that nucleated cell counts were estimated from reference gene primer amplification. TCRdb's table, derived via immunoSEQ multiplex PCR, lists solely in-frame clones and lacks some. D and trimming come from the DNA, and the V and J calls and clone size come from that table. Among 200,000 or so clones listed, around three quarters were seen once. Sequenced sample: peripheral blood. The TCR was taken from a woman aged 70-85 years with acute or convalescent COVID-19. This chain links TRBV28 with TRBJ1-5; D is unresolved. The CDR3 coding sequence is TGTGCCAGCAGTTTCTGGCAGTCACGCAATCAGCCCCAGCATTTT. Encoded protein: CASSFWQSRNQPQHF.